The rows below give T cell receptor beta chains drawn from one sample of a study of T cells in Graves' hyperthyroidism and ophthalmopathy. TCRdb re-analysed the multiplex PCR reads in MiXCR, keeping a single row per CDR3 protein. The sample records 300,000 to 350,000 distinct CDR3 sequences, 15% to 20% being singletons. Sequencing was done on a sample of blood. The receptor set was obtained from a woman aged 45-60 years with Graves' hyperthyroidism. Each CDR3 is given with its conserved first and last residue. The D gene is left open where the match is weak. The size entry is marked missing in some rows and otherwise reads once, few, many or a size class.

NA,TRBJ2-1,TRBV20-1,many,TGCAGTGCTCACCGCCGTAGGTACAATGAGCAGTTCTTC,CSAHRRRYNEQFF
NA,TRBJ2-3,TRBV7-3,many,TGTGCCAGCAGCCTCTCAGGGGTTGGCACAGATACGCAGTATTTT,CASSLSGVGTDTQYF
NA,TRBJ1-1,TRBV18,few,TGTGCCAGCTCACCAGGGGCCATGAACACTGAAGCTTTCTTT,CASSPGAMNTEAFF
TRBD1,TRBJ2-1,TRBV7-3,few,TGTGCCAGCAGCCGCGACAGGGGCGAACACAATGAGCAGTTCTTC,CASSRDRGEHNEQFF
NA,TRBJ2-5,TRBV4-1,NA,TGCGCCAGCAGCAAACCCCCTCGGGGGAACCAAGAGACCCAGTACTTC,CASSKPPRGNQETQYF
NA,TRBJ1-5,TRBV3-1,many,TGTGCCAGCAGCGTACAGGGAAACAATCAGCCCCAGCATTTT,CASSVQGNNQPQHF
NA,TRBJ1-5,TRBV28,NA,TGTGCCAGCAGTTCAGTGGGGGGCAATCAGCCCCAGCATTTT,CASSSVGGNQPQHF
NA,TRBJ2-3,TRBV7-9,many,TGTGCCAGCAGCCATACTCCTGATACGCAGTATTTT,CASSHTPDTQYF
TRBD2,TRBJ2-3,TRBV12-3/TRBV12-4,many,TGTGCCAGCAGTTCACCGGGACTAGCGGCCTATACGCAGTATTTT,CASSSPGLAAYTQYF
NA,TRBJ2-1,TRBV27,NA,TGTGCCAGACCCCCGGCGACAGTTGAGCAGTTCTTC,CARPPATVEQFF